The 2 T cell receptor beta chains reported below all come from one sample, sequenced in a study of T-cell reconstitution after alpha-beta-depleted transplantation in children. Using unique molecular identifiers, the investigators prepared the TCRbeta library. A single record per CDR3 protein comes from TCRdb applying MiXCR to the PCR reads. The sample yields 200,000 or so distinct CDR3 sequences, about 6% seen once. This sample comprised PBMCs, obtained before TCRalphabeta/CD19-depleted stem cell transplant. All receptors derive from a girl less than two years old with combined immunodeficiency, due to receive a stem cell transplant.

This clonotype was counted many times. The genes are TRBV20-1 and TRBJ2-1; D remains unclear. Between the trimmed V and J ends, which lost 5 bases and 7 bases, there was a span of 18 bases. The CDR3 is 14 amino acids. Germline CDR1 is DFQATT and CDR2 is SNEGSKA (reference sequence). The CDR3 sequence: CSAPQSWSGNEQFF. CDR3 nucleotide sequence: TGCAGTGCTCCCCAGAGCTGGAGTGGTAATGAGCAGTTCTTC.

This clonotype was seen ten or more times. V gene TRBV7-3 combines with J gene TRBJ1-3; D remains unclear. The CDR3 is made up of 15 amino acids. Trimming took 3 bases from V and 2 from J, leaving 11 bases between them. Germline V gene sequence: CDR1 SGHTA, CDR2 FQGTGA. CDR3 amino acids: CASSFLEPPGNTIYF. The CDR3 DNA reads TGTGCCAGCAGCTTTTTGGAACCCCCTGGAAACACCATATATTTT.